Listed here is a single TCR beta chain. Some clones are missing from TCRdb's copy, which holds only in-frame ones; the method was immunoSEQ multiplex PCR. The sample has about 270,000 clones, roughly 85% seen once. This specimen comes from a study of blood T cell repertoires in COVID-19. Background on the study: The analysed material was cDNA or gDNA that came from T cells, B-cell-depleted T cells, or PBMCs.

What was sequenced was peripheral blood. This TCR derives from a woman between 45 and 65 years old who had recovered from COVID-19.

The CDR3 protein is CASSQRGGMNTEAFF. The CDR3, as DNA: TGCGCCAGCAGCCAGAGAGGGGGAATGAACACTGAAGCTTTCTTT. V usage is TRBV4-1 and J usage is TRBJ1-1, with a tentative D call TRBD1 (6 bases). The germline gives CDR1 MGHRA, CDR2 YSYEKL. CDR3 length: 15 residues. V was pared by 3 bases and J by 0 bases, with 11 bases between.